This T cell receptor beta chain was identified during a study of CD8+ T cells in alopecia areata. Study-wide background: Treated patients were given 5 to 10 mg oral tofacitinib twice daily. For treated patients, severity scores reflected the percentage of scalp area affected.

As to treatment: oral pan-JAK inhibitor, 5-10 mg twice daily. Extracted RNA was reverse transcribed, and the resulting cDNA served as sequencing template. The method was immunoSEQ multiplex PCR; TCRdb's version includes in-frame clones alone and lacks a portion of them. The table lists about 190,000 clones, less than 70% of them singletons. CDR1 is SQVTM, CDR2 ANQGSEA, per germline. CDR3 length: 13 residues. The V and J ends lost 7 bases and 8 bases, in that order; junction bases with no gene match: 8. Study outcomes and limitations: Among patients, TCR sharing was less clear than in mice, a difference possibly due in part to HLA diversity in the patient population.

Comments on this clone: The antigen is not known.

Source: CD4+ T cells sorted from blood, taken around week 49, from a patient treated with tofacitinib. The TCR originated in a human donor with alopecia areata. V and J are TRBV29-1 and TRBJ1-6, with TRBD1 identical over 7 bases. CDR3 bases: TGCAGCGCATCCCAGGGGGTGGATTCACCCCTCCACTTT. Translating it yields CSASQGVDSPLHF.